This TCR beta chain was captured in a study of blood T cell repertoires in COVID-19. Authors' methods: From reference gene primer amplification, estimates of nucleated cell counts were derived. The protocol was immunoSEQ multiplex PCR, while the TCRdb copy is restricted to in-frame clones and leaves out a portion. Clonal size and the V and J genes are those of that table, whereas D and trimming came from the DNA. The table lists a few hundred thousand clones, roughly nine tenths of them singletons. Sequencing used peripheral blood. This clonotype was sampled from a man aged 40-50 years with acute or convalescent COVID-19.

CDR3 in DNA: TGTGCCAGCAGCGTAGCCCCCGGGACAGGGGCAATGAACACTGAAGCTTTCTTT. It specifies CASSVAPGTGAMNTEAFF. The chain combines TRBV9 with TRBJ1-1, with TRBD1 matching 10 bases. CDR1 and CDR2 from the germline V gene are SGDLS and YYNGEE. V trimming: 0 bases; J trimming: 0 bases; junction bases outside the gene matches: 8. The CDR3 length is 18 residues.